The rows below give T cell receptor beta chains drawn from one sample of a study of T cells in Graves' hyperthyroidism and ophthalmopathy. From the multiplex PCR reads, TCRdb called clonotypes with MiXCR, one entry per CDR3 protein. Of about 720,000 distinct CDR3 sequences in the sample, about 16% are singletons; the top ten hold approximately 8%. Sample: blood. These receptors all come from a man between 18 and 29 years old with Graves' hyperthyroidism. Both conserved end residues are trimmed from each CDR3.

v_call	j_call	cdr3_aa
TRBV12-3/TRBV12-4	TRBJ2-1	AIRSGRGSNEQF
TRBV6-1	TRBJ2-3	ASSEPPPGDTQY
TRBV7-2	TRBJ2-2	ASSWPGAKGGELF
TRBV27	TRBJ1-1	ASSELTGTEAF
TRBV28	TRBJ2-1	ASSPGTGTYNEQF
TRBV30	TRBJ1-5	AWSVQGRGTNQPQH
TRBV4-2	TRBJ2-7	ASSQFAGGYEQY
TRBV12-3/TRBV12-4	TRBJ2-3	ASVPGSGRGHTQY
TRBV15	TRBJ2-7	ATSRDHPAGVYHEQY
TRBV20-1	TRBJ2-3	SAESGRDTQY
TRBV27	TRBJ2-1	ASGFRDSQNEQF
TRBV5-6	TRBJ1-1	ASSYRPRGTEAF
TRBV14	TRBJ1-4	ASSRSHGATNEKLF
TRBV7-9	TRBJ2-2	ASSPPRQGLLNTGELF
TRBV7-3	TRBJ2-3	ASSPAGHRGGDTQY
TRBV3-1	TRBJ2-1	ASSPLGPTSSYNERF
TRBV5-1	TRBJ2-1	ASSLLPESSYNEQF
TRBV12-3/TRBV12-4	TRBJ2-3	ASSEEQGTDTQY
TRBV7-6	TRBJ2-5	ASSQGQGLETQY
TRBV28	TRBJ1-1	ASSLWRRGQTEAF
TRBV28	TRBJ2-7	ASSLSLMGEEQY
TRBV12-3/TRBV12-4	TRBJ2-5	ASSPRRSGTQY
TRBV4-1	TRBJ1-1	ASSQDSRLVAEAF
TRBV20-1	TRBJ2-3	SATGTGGADTQY